This TCR beta chain was recovered during a study of read filtering for tumor transcriptome and immune sequencing. Study-level points and caveats: About four fifths of IR-seq clonotypes had one read, totaling about 3.3% of reads; RNA-seq: around 70% and 40%. Correlation between methods rose after single-read clonotypes were removed.

The CDR3 is 13 amino acids. With V trimmed by 4 bases and J by 5 bases, 5 bases remained unmatched. Germline V CDR1 and CDR2: SQVTM, ANQGSEA. The library was built from roughly 400 ng RNA with molecular barcoded adaptors for alpha/delta and beta/gamma chains. TCRdb independently ran MiXCR on the reads; one entry per CDR3 protein. This repertoire shows fewer than 90,000 distinct CDR3 sequences, around an eighth found once; its top ten account for 14% to 15%. At least ten counts were recorded for this clonotype. Its antigen is unidentified. This receptor was taken from a donor over 35 with multiple myeloma. The sample consisted of a population of CD138-negative cells sorted from bone marrow. V gene TRBV29-1 combines with J gene TRBJ2-1; 7 bases map to TRBD2. CDR3 sequence (DNA): TGCAGCGTTGGGGCTAGCGGTAACAATGAGCAGTTCTTC. It specifies CSVGASGNNEQFF.